These 4 T cell receptor beta chains were all obtained from the same sample, sequenced in a study of shared clonotypes between healthy human individuals. Clones were read by immunoSEQ multiplex PCR, and TCRdb kept only the in-frame ones, dropping some. This sample has around 640,000 clones, with approximately 96% found just once. In the naive CD8 group, cells lacked CD45RO and were positively selected for CCR7, so terminally differentiated effector memory CD45RA+ cells were left out. Source material: naive CD8+ T cells sorted from blood. Receptors were obtained from a woman aged 30 to 39 in good health.

The chain is built from TRBV7-9 and TRBJ2-7; D is uncertain. V was shortened by 1 base and J by 5 bases, with 6 bases between the two germline ends. In germline, CDR1 is SEHNR, CDR2 FQNEAQ (reference sequence). The CDR3 runs 12 residues. CDR3 region: CASSLESDEQYF. As DNA, the CDR3 is TGTGCCAGCAGCTTAGAAAGCGACGAGCAGTACTTC.

This chain connects TRBV28 to TRBJ2-7, with unresolved D. The V gene lost 3 bases and the J gene lost 7 bases, with 13 bases spanning the gap. Germline V gene lookup returns CDR1 MDHEN and CDR2 SYDVKM. The CDR3 is made up of 13 amino acids. The CDR3 nucleotides read TGTGCCAGCAGTTTCAATTCCGCCCTGGAGCAGTACTTC. Protein sequence: CASSFNSALEQYF.

This rearrangement joins TRBV7-9 to TRBJ2-7; 10 bases match TRBD1. In germline, CDR1 is SEHNR, CDR2 FQNEAQ (reference sequence). The CDR3 is made up of 15 amino acids. J gave up 2 bases and V 5 bases, and 6 bases lay outside the gene matches. The CDR3, as DNA: TGTGCCAGCAGCCACGGGACAGGGGACACCTACGAGCAGTACTTC. As protein: CASSHGTGDTYEQYF.

This clone was observed a few times. This chain connects TRBV4-2 to TRBJ1-1, with D uncertain. This CDR3 has 16 residues. Germline CDR1 reads LGHNA; CDR2 reads YNFKEQ. The V gene lost 0 bases and the J gene lost 1 base, with 12 bases spanning the gap. As DNA, the CDR3 is TGTGCCAGCAGCCAAGATTTGCGGGGATCGAACACTGAAGCTTTCTTT. Its protein product is CASSQDLRGSNTEAFF.